This T cell receptor (beta chain) was recovered during a study of STAT3 mutations in large granular lymphocyte leukemia. General study results and limits: After therapy, about 35% of the 18 patients switched clonotypes, all new clones STAT3 wild type. Variable sampling intervals and differing treatment regimens complicated linking therapy response to TCR clonal burden changes. Every T-cell large granular lymphocyte leukemia patient had at least one immunodominant TCR beta clonotype.

On this clone: Its specificity is unknown.

Germline values: CDR1 MNHEY, CDR2 SVGAGI. The ends were cut back, 6 bases at V and 2 bases at J, with 8 bases in the middle. This CDR3 is built from 13 residues. Profiled with immunoSEQ multiplex PCR; TCRdb holds only in-frame clones, not every one. Among 30,000 to 35,000 clones listed, about three quarters were seen once. The V call is TRBV6-5, the J call TRBJ1-5; D is undetermined. The specimen sequenced was peripheral blood mononuclear cells. This TCR was recovered from a woman between 50 and 59 years old with T-cell large granular lymphocyte leukemia. Some clones in this sample may be carry-over from other donors' samples. The CDR3: CASRISGNQPQHF. CDR3 coding DNA: TGTGCCAGCAGGATTAGTGGCAATCAGCCCCAGCATTTT.